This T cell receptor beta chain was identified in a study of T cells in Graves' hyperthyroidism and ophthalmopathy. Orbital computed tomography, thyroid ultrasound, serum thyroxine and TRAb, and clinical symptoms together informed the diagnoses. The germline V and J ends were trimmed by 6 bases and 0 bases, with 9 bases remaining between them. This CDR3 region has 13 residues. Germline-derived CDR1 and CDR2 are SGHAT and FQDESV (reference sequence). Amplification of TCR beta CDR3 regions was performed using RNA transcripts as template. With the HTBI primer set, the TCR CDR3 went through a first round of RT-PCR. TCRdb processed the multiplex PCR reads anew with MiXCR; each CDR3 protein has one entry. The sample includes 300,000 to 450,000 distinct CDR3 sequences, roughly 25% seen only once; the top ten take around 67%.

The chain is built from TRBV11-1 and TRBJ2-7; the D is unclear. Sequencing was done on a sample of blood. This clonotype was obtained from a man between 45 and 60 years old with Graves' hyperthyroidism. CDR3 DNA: TGTGCCAGCAGAAAGGCGAGCTCCTACGAGCAGTACTTC. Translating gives CASRKASSYEQYF.